This record covers a single T cell receptor beta chain. Produced via immunoSEQ multiplex PCR; TCRdb's table is partial and in-frame only. The top ten hold approximately 1.8% of the sample, which has 350,000 to 400,000 clones, 80% to 90% seen once. The record originates from a study of blood T cell repertoires in COVID-19. Unmatched junction bases numbered 11, after V lost 9 bases and J lost 5 bases. The V gene's germline CDR1 is KGHDR and CDR2 SFDVKD. This CDR3 is 14 amino acids long. The sample consisted of PBMCs or T cells enriched from blood (not recorded which). This rearrangement joins TRBV24-1 to TRBJ2-5; 7 positions match TRBD2. The clonotype originates from a man in his forties in a cohort exposed to, infected with or recovered from COVID-19 (not recorded which). The DNA of the CDR3 is TGTGCCACCGGGGGAGGGGCGAAATCGGAGACCCAGTACTTC. It is translated as CATGGGAKSETQYF.